The 20 T cell receptor beta chains below all came from one sample that was sequenced in a study of regulatory T cells in long-lasting Graves disease. CDR3 regions were amplified by Arm-PCR using iRepertoire HTBI primers to build TCR beta libraries. A single record per CDR3 protein comes from TCRdb applying MiXCR to the multiplex PCR reads. The sample lists 300,000 to 400,000 distinct CDR3 sequences, around 17% seen once, with around 27% in the top ten. The time point is: newly diagnosed GD, antithyroid drugs for less than 3 months. Construction of the TCR library relied on RNA isolated from PBMCs. This sample also appeared in a second study, on T cells in Graves' hyperthyroidism and ophthalmopathy.

The sequenced sample was peripheral blood mononuclear cells (PBMCs), obtained at new diagnosis, from a patient treated with antithyroid drugs. The receptors derive from a man between 35 and 55 years old with Graves disease.

This clonotype was observed a handful of times. The chain links TRBV5-1 to TRBJ1-5; 8 bases align to TRBD1. The CDR3 is 16 amino acids. V dropped 2 bases and J dropped 1; count of bases not matched to a gene: 5. CDR1 and CDR2 (germline): SGHRS, YFSETQ. For the CDR3, the DNA is TGCGCCAGCAGCTTAGGAACAGGGGGGAGCAATCAGCCCCAGCATTTT. This gives the protein CASSLGTGGSNQPQHF.

In its sample, this clonotype was seen a few times. The chain carries TRBV4-2 and TRBJ1-4; D is uncertain. CDR1 and CDR2 from the germline V gene are LGHNA and YNFKEQ. The V end was cut by 1 base, the J end by 8 bases, with 14 bases between. The CDR3 sequence is 15 residues long. The CDR3, as DNA: TGTGCCAGCAGCCAAGCGGAGAGGAGCCGAGAAAAACTGTTTTTT. Its protein is CASSQAERSREKLFF.

At least ten counts were recorded for this clonotype. V is TRBV19 and J is TRBJ1-1; 9 nucleotides agree with TRBD1. The ends lost 2 bases at V and 4 bases at J; junction bases unmatched: 2. From germline, CDR1 is LNHDA and CDR2 SQIVND (reference sequence). The CDR3 totals 14 residues. CDR3 nucleotides: TGTGCCAGTAGTATATCGACAGGGGGCACTGAAGCTTTCTTT. It encodes CASSISTGGTEAFF.

J is TRBJ1-3 and V is TRBV20-1, with D maybe TRBD1 (5 bases). CDR1 is DFQATT and CDR2 is SNEGSKA in the germline V gene (reference sequence). The CDR3 has 14 amino acids. V dropped 4 bases and J dropped 4 bases, with 14 bases sitting between them. The CDR3 DNA reads as TGCAGTGCTACTCGGGGGGTTGTCGGAAACACCATATATTTT. Protein product: CSATRGVVGNTIYF.

In its sample, this clonotype was seen many times. The V gene is TRBV28, the J gene TRBJ2-7, with D perhaps TRBD1 (6 bases). Germline CDR1 and CDR2: MDHEN and SYDVKM. The germline V and J ends were trimmed by 5 bases and 11 bases, with 13 bases remaining between them. This CDR3 is 11 amino acids long. Here the CDR3 reads CASSQDSMEYF. CDR3 sequence (DNA): TGTGCCAGCAGTCAGGACAGTATGGAGTACTTC.

The chain uses TRBV25-1 and TRBJ1-1; the D gene is possibly TRBD1 (6 bases). In germline, CDR1 is MGHDK, CDR2 SYGVNS. V dropped 5 bases and J dropped 5 bases, with 15 bases sitting between them. CDR3 size: 14 residues. The CDR3 loop reads CASSLNQGRTEAFF. The CDR3 region has the DNA TGTGCCAGCAGTTTAAACCAGGGGAGGACTGAAGCTTTCTTT.

This clonotype was observed a few times. The rearrangement uses TRBV2 and TRBJ2-3; 10 bases map to TRBD2. Germline V gives CDR1 SNHLY, CDR2 FYNNEI. Unmatched junction bases numbered 6, after V lost 7 bases and J lost 5 bases. The CDR3 covers 14 residues. The CDR3 sequence is CASNRLAGGDTQYF. Here the CDR3 DNA reads TGTGCCAGCAACCGACTAGCGGGTGGAGATACGCAGTATTTT.

This chain uses TRBV7-9 with TRBJ1-3; D unresolved. Germline V gene data show CDR1 as SEHNR and CDR2 as FQNEAQ (reference sequence). The V and J ends lost 2 bases and 4 bases respectively, with 12 bases between them. The CDR3 sequence is 15 residues long. CDR3 residues: CASSLIGSRGNTIYF. CDR3 coding DNA: TGTGCCAGCAGCTTAATTGGGTCGCGCGGAAACACCATATATTTT. Based on the CDR3 plus reference TRBV7-9 and TRBJ1-3, the full variable domain is DTGVSQNPRHKITKRGQNVTFRCDPISEHNRLYWYRQTLGQGPEFLTYFQNEAQLEKSRLLSDRFSAERPKGSFSTLEIQRTEQGDSAMYLCASSLIGSRGNTIYFGEGSWLTVV.

The rearrangement uses TRBV2 and TRBJ2-1; 7 nucleotides agree with TRBD2. The ends lost 6 bases at V and 3 bases at J; junction bases unmatched: 8. The germline V gene encodes CDR1 SNHLY and CDR2 FYNNEI. CDR3 length: 15 amino acids. The CDR3 region has the DNA TGTGCCAGCAGAGATCCGGGGGGACTCTACAATGAGCAGTTCTTC. Protein: CASRDPGGLYNEQFF.

In its sample, this clonotype was seen many times. The CDR3 reads CASSQDWGRAQYF. CDR3 nucleotide sequence: TGTGCCAGCAGCCAAGATTGGGGGCGGGCGCAGTACTTC. The chain is built from TRBV3-1 and TRBJ2-7, with TRBD1 as a possible D gene (6 bases). CDR1 is LGHDT and CDR2 is YNNKEL in the germline V gene (reference sequence). The CDR3 loop spans 13 amino acids. V was cut by 0 bases and J by 9 bases, with 12 bases left in between.

This clonotype has only a few counts. The V gene is TRBV5-1, the J gene TRBJ2-2; a possible D gene is TRBD1 (5 bases). Trimming cost V 0 bases and J 4 bases, with 16 bases left between them. The CDR3 has 17 residues. Germline values: CDR1 SGHRS, CDR2 YFSETQ. DNA of the CDR3: TGCGCCAGCAGCTTGGGGGCAGGGCTCTTGAGCACCGGGGAGCTGTTTTTT. As protein: CASSLGAGLLSTGELFF.

This clonotype has just a few counts. The V gene is TRBV7-2, the J gene TRBJ1-2, with D maybe TRBD1 (6 bases). The germline gives CDR1 SGHTA, CDR2 FQGNSA. The length of the CDR3 is 16 residues. With 7 bases removed from V and 8 bases from J, the gap between germline ends came to 26 bases. In DNA form, the CDR3 reads TGTGCCAGCACCTTGTACACTACAGGGAAATTAAGGGGCTACACCTTC. Translation gives CASTLYTTGKLRGYTF.

This clonotype was seen at least ten times. The chain links TRBV2 to TRBJ2-7, with 10 bases matching TRBD1. With 4 bases clipped from V and 4 bases from J, the junction kept 10 bases outside the gene matches. Per germline, CDR1 SNHLY and CDR2 FYNNEI. The CDR3 consists of 16 residues. The CDR3 DNA reads TGTGCCAGCAGTGGCAGACAGGGGGCGATGTATTACGAGCAGTACTTC. It codes for CASSGRQGAMYYEQYF. Using reference TRBV2 and TRBJ2-7 for the parts outside the CDR3, the full variable domain is EPEVTQTPSHQVTQMGQEVILRCVPISNHLYFYWYRQILGQKVEFLVSFYNNEISEKSEIFDDQFSVERPDGSNFTLKIRSTKLEDSAMYFCASSGRQGAMYYEQYFGPGTRLTVT.

This clonotype was counted at least ten times. The V and J genes are TRBV6-1 and TRBJ1-6; TRBD1 is a possible D gene (5 bases). The CDR3 contains 15 residues. Between the trimmed V and J ends, which lost 4 bases and 7 bases, there was a span of 14 bases. Germline values: CDR1 MNHNS, CDR2 SASEGT. The CDR3 loop is CASSGVETANSPLHF. DNA for the CDR3: TGTGCCAGCAGTGGGGTCGAGACAGCCAATTCACCCCTCCACTTT.

The chain carries TRBV5-1 and TRBJ2-7; 7 bases are a match to TRBD1. J lost 5 bases, V lost 0 bases, and 14 bases had no gene match. Germline V gene lookup returns CDR1 SGHRS and CDR2 YFSETQ. This CDR3 is built from 17 residues. The CDR3 DNA reads TGCGCCAGCAGCTTGGGTCTTCTAGACAGGGAAAGACACGAGCAGTACTTC. This encodes CASSLGLLDRERHEQYF.

This clonotype was observed many times. DNA of the CDR3: TGTGCCAGCTCACCGGGGAACCAAGAGACCCAGTACTTC. It yields the protein CASSPGNQETQYF. This rearrangement joins TRBV18 to TRBJ2-5, with D hard to call. The V and J ends lost 3 bases and 0 bases respectively, with 5 bases between them. The CDR3 spans 13 residues. CDR1 and CDR2 from the germline V gene are KGHSH and LQKENI.

In the case of this clonotype: This sequence may be a read error, since a much larger clone differs from it by one base. The CDR3 ends on some other residue instead of the conserved phenylalanine or tryptophan, so this is likely a read error. The chain has TRBV28 and TRBJ2-7, with 10 bases fitting TRBD2. J lost 4 bases, V lost 1 base, and 4 bases had no gene match. The germline gives CDR1 MDHEN, CDR2 SYDVKM. The CDR3 spans 15 residues. The CDR3, as DNA: TGTGCCAGCAGTTTATATGTGGGACTAGCGTACGAGCAGTACCTC. Translating gives CASSLYVGLAYEQYL.

The table lists this clonotype with many counts. The chain carries TRBV28 and TRBJ2-3; the match to TRBD2 covers 9 bases. Germline loops: CDR1 MDHEN, CDR2 SYDVKM. CDR3 length equals 16 residues. V lost 5 bases to trimming and J lost 2 bases; unmatched junction nucleotides: 8. CDR3 DNA: TGTGCCAGCAGTCCCAAGCGGGGGGTCCTCACAGATACGCAGTATTTT. It encodes CASSPKRGVLTDTQYF.

The rearrangement links TRBV20-1 to TRBJ2-1; 9 bases line up with TRBD2. Germline V gene lookup returns CDR1 DFQATT and CDR2 SNEGSKA (reference sequence). CDR3 size: 16 residues. V shed 4 bases, J shed 4 bases, and the junction held 11 bases outside the gene matches. As DNA, the CDR3 is TGCAGTGCTATCTGGAGCGGGGGGTTCGTTTACAATGAGCAGTTCTTC. Amino acid sequence: CSAIWSGGFVYNEQFF.

The chain has TRBV11-1 and TRBJ2-7; TRBD1 matches 8 bases. Germline V CDR1 and CDR2: SGHAT, FQDESV (reference sequence). J lost 4 bases, V lost 4 bases, and 12 bases had no gene match. The CDR3 covers 16 residues. CDR3 amino acids: CASSSPERQGLYEQYF. Here the CDR3 DNA reads TGTGCCAGCAGCTCCCCAGAGAGACAGGGGTTATACGAGCAGTACTTC.